Sequencing of this T cell receptor (beta chain) was carried out in a study of somatic mutations in T cells in chronic GVHD (TCRdb year 2020). Comments on this clone: The clone's antigen remains unknown. Base-call qualities are not available, and no considerably larger clone is one nucleotide away.

For sorting, staining was done with anti-CD3, anti-CD4, anti-CD8 and a Vbeta20 antibody from the IOTest Beta Mark kit on a FACSAria III, reaching purity above 98%. Peripheral blood was drawn into sodium heparin tubes, and mononuclear cells were separated by Ficoll-Paque PLUS density gradient centrifugation. Before TCRbeta deep sequencing, the CD4+ Vbeta20+, CD4+ Vbeta20-, and CD8+ T cell fractions were FACS-sorted. Its CDR3 holds 15 amino acids, cysteine through phenylalanine. Only the CDR3 region is kept as DNA, spanning 45 bases read in frame from base 1. The germline V gene encodes CDR1 MDHEN and CDR2 SYDVKM. Trimmed from V: 10 bases; trimmed from J: 2 bases; junction bases lacking a gene match: 11. Genomic DNA was isolated and then used for the TCRbeta deep sequencing. TCRbeta CDR3 sequencing and initial data processing were performed with the immunoSEQ assay as a commercial service. Per the authors' processing: Reads were demultiplexed, adapter and primer sequences were removed, similar clones were merged by frequency-ratio clustering, and V, D, J genes were annotated with IMGT. In TCRdb, the immuneACCESS table is reduced to in-frame sequences with V and J assigned. These tables do not hold every clone; where another copy was compared, an unresolved V gene accounts for under half, and the others remain unexplained. V and J calls and clone size are copied from that table; D and trimming were computed from the DNA. The sample table lists 13,000 or so clones, approximately 80% of them with a count of one. About 32% of the sample is taken by the ten largest.

This TCR was sampled from a male patient aged 50 or older with chronic graft-versus-host disease. Some T cells may derive from the graft donor when a transplant has been performed. Sequences were obtained from Vbeta20-negative CD4+ T cells from blood. The cell subset or site label corresponds to: CD4+ T cells sorted as TCR Vbeta20 negative by flow cytometry. The V and J genes are TRBV28 and TRBJ1-2, with 9 bases in between that match TRBD1. The DNA sequence is as follows: TGTGCCACGGTACCGGGACAGGGAAGGAACTATGGCTACACCTTC. Translated, this is CATVPGQGRNYGYTF.